The 22 T cell receptor beta chains presented below share a single source sample, sequenced in a study of T cell responses to AZD1222 COVID-19 vaccine (dated by TCRdb to about 2021). The method behind the library was the immunoSEQ multiplex PCR assay. What TCRdb holds here is the immuneACCESS table cut down to in-frame rearrangements. Part of the clones is not present; checked against another copy, under half of the missing clones reflect an unresolved V gene, and the others are unexplained. The sample table shows roughly 200,000 clones, and roughly 94% are seen once. Of the sample, approximately 1.5% falls within the top ten clones. This specimen's time point label, per the study, means: about 28 days (+/-7) after the second vaccine dose. Read against the paper, the sample's treatment or condition label means: meningococcal conjugate vaccine given as trial control. The sequencing here drew on peripheral blood, taken 28 days after the second dose of the MenACWY control vaccine. These receptors all come from an adult who received the MenACWY meningococcal vaccine as a control.

The rearrangement links TRBV5-1 to TRBJ1-2, with 7 nucleotides matching TRBD1. This CDR3 spans 16 amino acids. The V segment lost 2 bases and the J segment 6 bases; nucleotides outside the gene matches: 13. Germline CDR1 and CDR2: SGHRS and YFSETQ. CDR3 DNA: TGCGCCAGCAGCTTTACAGGGGCGACACGTATGCATGGCTACACCTTC. Protein product: CASSFTGATRMHGYTF.

The CDR3, as DNA: TGTGCCATCAGACCCGGGACTAAGGGCGGGGAGCTGTTTTTT. This translates into CAIRPGTKGGELFF. The chain carries TRBV10-3 and TRBJ2-2; 7 bases fit TRBD2. Germline trimming cut 6 bases from V and 7 bases from J; bases unmatched to any gene: 8. The CDR3 contains 14 residues. Looked up from germline, CDR1 is ENHRY and CDR2 is SYGVKD.

The rearrangement uses TRBV4-1 and TRBJ2-3, with a weak D call TRBD2 (6 bases). Trimming removed 4 bases from V and 4 bases from J, with 9 bases in between. From germline, CDR1 is MGHRA and CDR2 YSYEKL. The CDR3 totals 13 residues. CDR3 nucleotides: TGCGCCAGCAGCCTGCGGGGAGCAGATACGCAGTATTTT. This gives the protein CASSLRGADTQYF.

The CDR3 DNA reads as TGTGCCAGCCTAGGGGGCCCACTAACTAGCACAGATACGCAGTATTTT. Translation gives CASLGGPLTSTDTQYF. The chain recombines TRBV2 with TRBJ2-3; 7 bases match TRBD1. J lost 0 bases, V lost 8 bases, and 11 bases had no gene match. The CDR3 spans 16 residues. Germline-derived CDR1 and CDR2 are SNHLY and FYNNEI.

The chain couples TRBV12-1 to TRBJ2-1; the DNA was not used to check the table's D call, TRBD2. TRBV12-1 is described as a pseudogene. The CDR3 covers 20 residues. CDR3 sequence (DNA): TGTGCCAGCAGCCCCTCGCTCACTAGCGGGGCTAGGAGCTCCTACAATGAGCAGTTCTTC. Translation gives CASSPSLTSGARSSYNEQFF.

This sequence joins TRBV15 and TRBJ1-1; D unclear. The CDR3 is 15 residues long. Germline loops: CDR1 LNHNV, CDR2 YYDKDF (reference sequence). The ends were cut back, 0 bases at V and 4 bases at J, with 12 bases in the middle. The CDR3: CATSRDLGSGTEAFF. The CDR3 DNA follows: TGTGCCACCAGCAGAGATTTAGGGTCGGGCACTGAAGCTTTCTTT.

The rearrangement uses TRBV29-1 and TRBJ1-2; D is possibly TRBD1 (6 bases). Per the germline V gene, CDR1 is SQVTM and CDR2 is ANQGSEA. V lost 8 bases to trimming and J lost 0 bases, with 13 bases between them. The CDR3 spans 13 residues. In nucleotides, the CDR3 is TGCAGCTACAGGGAGATCGCTAACTATGGCTACACCTTC. It codes for CSYREIANYGYTF. The whole variable domain, filled in from reference TRBV29-1 and TRBJ1-2, reads SAVISQKPSRDICQRGTSLTIQCQVDSQVTMMFWYRQQPGQSLTLIATANQGSEATYESGFVIDKFPISRPNLTFSTLTVSNMSPEDSSIYLCSYREIANYGYTFGSGTRLTVV.

CDR3 region: CASSQRQTANYGYTF. The CDR3 DNA follows: TGTGCCAGCAGCCAACGACAGACAGCAAACTATGGCTACACCTTC. The V gene is TRBV3-1 (or the pseudogene TRBV3-2), the J gene TRBJ1-2; D is possibly TRBD1 (5 bases). Trimming pared 2 bases from V and 2 bases from J, leaving 12 bases between. The length of the CDR3 is 15 residues. In germline, CDR1 is LGHDT, CDR2 YNNKEL (reference sequence).

This chain uses TRBV28 with TRBJ1-4; D call uncertain. The CDR3 covers 13 residues. Deletions cut 6 bases from V and 5 bases from J, with 10 bases between. Per the germline V gene, CDR1 is MDHEN and CDR2 is SYDVKM. The DNA for the CDR3 is TGTGCCAGCAGAACGACGGGGAATGAAAAACTGTTTTTT. This translates into CASRTTGNEKLFF.

The chain uses TRBV2 and TRBJ2-7; TRBD2 agrees at 7 bases. After removal of 9 bases from V and 6 bases from J, the junction contained 11 bases not matched to a gene. This CDR3 spans 13 amino acids. Germline CDR1 SNHLY, CDR2 FYNNEI. The CDR3 DNA is TGTGCCAGTCGGGGAGGGCTTGGTCTCGAGCAGTACTTC. This gives the protein CASRGGLGLEQYF.

The V call is TRBV12-3 or TRBV12-4, the J call TRBJ2-7; D remains ambiguous. The V end lost 3 bases, the J end lost 3 bases, and 9 bases lay between the germline ends. The CDR3 spans 13 residues. CDR3 residues: CASSLRRIYEQYF. In DNA, the CDR3 is TGTGCCAGCAGTTTGAGGAGAATCTACGAGCAGTACTTC.

The chain uses TRBV7-2 and TRBJ2-1; 9 nucleotides agree with TRBD2. Germline assignment: CDR1 SGHTA and CDR2 FQGNSA. V shed 3 bases and J 3 bases; nucleotides not matched to a gene: 0. CDR3 length equals 14 residues. CDR3: CASSFSGGYNEQFF. CDR3 DNA sequence: TGTGCCAGCAGCTTTAGCGGGGGCTACAATGAGCAGTTCTTC.

The chain employs TRBV6-2 or TRBV6-3 and TRBJ2-7; no reliable D call. This CDR3 has 15 residues. The germline CDR1 and CDR2 sequences are MNHEY and SVGEGT. Trimming stripped 5 bases from V and 0 bases from J, with 14 bases between. The CDR3 here is CASSQASRSSYEQYF. CDR3 DNA sequence: TGTGCCAGCAGTCAAGCGTCTAGGAGCTCCTACGAGCAGTACTTC.

V is TRBV11-2 and J is TRBJ1-1; D is uncertain. Germline CDR1 and CDR2: SGHAT and FQNNGV. This CDR3 comprises 14 residues. The V end lost 4 bases, the J end lost 10 bases, and 19 bases lay between the germline ends. The chain's CDR3 is CASSSPRTPRGAFF. DNA for the CDR3: TGTGCCAGCAGCTCACCCAGGACCCCCCGGGGAGCTTTCTTT.

Comment on this clone: Other DNA sequences in the sample encode the same CDR3. The CDR3, as DNA: TGTGCCACCAGCAGAGGGAGTTACAATGAGCAGTTCTTC. Translated: CATSRGSYNEQFF. The V and J genes are TRBV15 and TRBJ2-1; D gene uncertain. Germline assignment: CDR1 LNHNV and CDR2 YYDKDF (reference sequence). The CDR3 loop spans 13 amino acids. Trimming pared 1 base from V and 4 bases from J, leaving 5 bases between.

The chain recombines TRBV30 with TRBJ1-2; no clear D. The CDR3 is 10 amino acids. Trimming took 4 bases from V and 8 from J, leaving 8 bases between them. The germline CDR1 and CDR2 sequences are GTSNPN and SVGIG (reference sequence). In DNA form, the CDR3 reads TGTGCCTGGATGGGTGGGGGCTACACCTTC. Encoded protein: CAWMGGGYTF.

V gene TRBV3-1 (or the pseudogene TRBV3-2) combines with J gene TRBJ2-4, with 8 positions matching TRBD2. The germline CDR1 and CDR2 sequences are LGHDT and YNNKEL (reference sequence). J gave up 2 bases and V 4 bases, and 13 bases lay outside the gene matches. The CDR3 is 18 amino acids. The CDR3 DNA sequence: TGTGCCAGCAGCCGGGAGGGGCAAGCGGGAGTCTCCAAAAACATTCAGTACTTC. Protein: CASSREGQAGVSKNIQYF.

The rearrangement joins TRBV3-1 (or the pseudogene TRBV3-2) to TRBJ2-7, with 13 bases aligning to TRBD2. V shed 2 bases, J shed 2 bases, and the junction held 6 bases outside the gene matches. CDR3 size: 17 residues. CDR1 is LGHDT and CDR2 is YNNKEL in the germline V gene (reference sequence). CDR3 coding DNA: TGTGCCAGCAGCCAATGGACTAGCGGGGGCCTCACCTACGAGCAGTACTTC. Amino acid sequence: CASSQWTSGGLTYEQYF.

The chain uses TRBV7-3 and TRBJ2-3; 11 nucleotides match TRBD1. Germline loops: CDR1 SGHTA, CDR2 FQGTGA. J lost 5 bases, V lost 5 bases, and 6 bases had no gene match. The CDR3 contains 15 residues. CDR3: CASSPGQGVLDTQYF. The CDR3 nucleotides read TGTGCCAGCAGCCCGGGACAGGGGGTTTTAGATACGCAGTATTTT.

This clone occurred once. The rearrangement joins TRBV2 to TRBJ2-3, with 13 bases identical to TRBD2. The J segment lost 2 bases and the V segment lost 7 bases, leaving 9 bases of the junction unmatched. This CDR3 is 17 amino acids long. Germline V gene data show CDR1 as SNHLY and CDR2 as FYNNEI. This CDR3 is CASNHSGLAGATDTQYF. For the CDR3, the DNA is TGTGCCAGCAATCACTCAGGACTAGCGGGGGCCACAGATACGCAGTATTTT.

V and J are TRBV9 and TRBJ2-1; no definite D call. The CDR3 length is 12 residues. Trimming left V 0 bases short and J 8 bases short, with 6 bases between. Germline V gene lookup returns CDR1 SGDLS and CDR2 YYNGEE. The CDR3 here is CASSVASDEQFF. In DNA, the CDR3 is TGTGCCAGCAGCGTAGCTTCGGATGAGCAGTTCTTC.

Only one count was recorded for this clone. The chain has TRBV7-6 and TRBJ2-3; 10 bases map to TRBD1. The CDR3 has 16 amino acids. Germline assignment: CDR1 SGHVS and CDR2 FNYEAQ. V shed 5 bases, J shed 5 bases, and the junction held 10 bases outside the gene matches. CDR3 nucleotides: TGTGCCAGCAGCCCGGGACAGGGGAGTATGGGAGATACGCAGTATTTT. Protein sequence: CASSPGQGSMGDTQYF. Drawing the rest from reference TRBV7-6 and TRBJ2-3, the complete variable domain is GAGVSQSPRYKVTKRGQDVALRCDPISGHVSLYWYRQALGQGPEFLTYFNYEAQQDKSGLPNDRFSAERPEGSISTLTIQRTEQRDSAMYRCASSPGQGSMGDTQYFGPGTRLTVL.